The entry that follows covers one T cell receptor (beta chain) sequence. The source of the sample is a study of somatic mutations in cytotoxic T cells in rheumatoid arthritis. Study context: Patient blood, which was peripheral blood collected as 30 ml EDTA, was drawn right after diagnosis and before any treatment started.

Clones were sequenced by immunoSEQ multiplex PCR, and TCRdb holds only the in-frame ones, with some missing. Altogether some 21,000 clones are present, approximately 78% being singletons, with the ten largest covering less than 4%. Sequencing was done on a sample of CD8+ T cells sorted from blood. The source is an adult with rheumatoid arthritis.

CDR3 region: CASSFRGSLSTDTQYF. As DNA, the CDR3 is TGTGCCAGCAGTTTCCGCGGGAGTCTTAGCACAGATACGCAGTATTTT. The genes are TRBV27 and TRBJ2-3, with 7 bases fitting TRBD2. The CDR3 totals 16 residues. Trimming took 3 bases from V and 0 from J; bases not matched to a gene: 6. Germline V gene data show CDR1 as MNHEY and CDR2 as SMNVEV (reference sequence).